This is a list of T cell receptor beta chains from one sample in a study of blood T cells in healthy people across ages. MiXCR, applied by TCRdb to the 5' RACE reads, yields one record per CDR3 protein. The sample lists around 1.5 million distinct CDR3 sequences; roughly 32% were seen once. Sample: blood. The receptors were sampled from a woman in her 30s in good health. Both conserved end residues are trimmed from each CDR3.

v_gene,len,CDR3aa
TRBV27,13,ASSRGTSGRQEQF
TRBV20-1,14,SARDPKTGGNSPLH
TRBV7-7,13,ASSLLRGRWETQY
TRBV7-9,10,ASSPGTGGQY
TRBV4-1,12,ASSAGRTNYGYT
TRBV7-2,9,ASSLETQLF
TRBV12-3/TRBV12-4,13,ASSLTRGTADTQY
TRBV12-3/TRBV12-4,13,ASSLGVAGANVLT
TRBV12-3/TRBV12-4,13,ASSLDPGGDYEQY
TRBV28,13,ASSLLGTTYNEQF
TRBV29-1,10,SVESEYNEQF
TRBV20-1,11,SARFPSTDTQY
TRBV5-1,13,VSSSDGLLYNEQF
TRBV20-1,12,SASGGAEGETQY
TRBV7-2,11,ASTLGPSYEQY
TRBV20-1,15,SARDLAGEKVEKTQY
TRBV20-1,12,SASTGTAYYGYT
TRBV4-1,13,ASSPSGGMVDTQY
TRBV6-5,11,ASSYIRENEQY
TRBV7-6,15,ASSSVRGRGPSNEQF
TRBV27,13,ASTSLPGQRAQQY
TRBV11-2,12,ASSQLDRAVEQY
TRBV7-9,14,ASSSGLGGFEETQY
TRBV24-1,11,ATSDLTGGTQY
TRBV7-9,11,ASSWERTGELF
TRBV4-2,13,ASSQQLSSTGELF
TRBV4-2,13,ASSQEASSADTQY
TRBV3-1,12,ASSQEGRGTEAF
TRBV15,15,ATSRPTEGAPNNEQF
TRBV6-5,9,ASSPPPLQF
TRBV2,11,ASLAGRADTQY
TRBV3-1,15,ASSQGPGVRGNQPQH
TRBV9,13,ASSPGTGVDTEAF
TRBV28,13,ASSPEGNTQETQY
TRBV29-1,13,SVVALAGSYNEQF
TRBV6-5,14,ASSYSIVPTNTEAF
TRBV5-1,15,ASSLGPYFWGQETQY
TRBV29-1,11,SVPLEGPTEAF
TRBV9,13,ASSGAGTGLLTLH
TRBV29-1,14,SVEWGDRNPRETQY
TRBV2,11,ASSEDIRETQY
TRBV7-9,15,ASSLGYRRSADYEQY
TRBV4-1,12,ASSQAWRAYEQY
TRBV12-3/TRBV12-4,12,ASSPMKGWDGYT
TRBV20-1,13,SATAPGHMSYEQY
TRBV6-1,12,ASSDRGGQDTQY
TRBV13,15,ASSRWTSGGALDEQF
TRBV20-1,13,SAPPGLEKSDTQY
TRBV6-6,13,ASSSGQGASYGYT
TRBV27,14,ASRAGVISGTDTQY
TRBV2,11,ASQYRDYNEQF
TRBV20-1,13,SARPGTGANYGYT
TRBV20-1,12,SAGRTGGTDTQY